The 13 T cell receptor beta chains in this list originate from one sample, sequenced in a study of T-cell reconstitution after alpha-beta-depleted transplantation in children. Unique molecular identifiers were used to barcode this TCRbeta library. Via MiXCR, TCRdb re-called the PCR reads, giving one row per CDR3 protein. The data contain fewer than 350,000 distinct CDR3 sequences, around 7.1% of them singletons. Study-wide results and caveats: T-cell counts and diversity were attributed mostly to newly produced T cells one year after transplant.

These TCRs are of unknown antigen specificity. Sequenced material: peripheral blood, taken 360 days after TCRalphabeta/CD19-depleted stem cell transplant. The origin of the receptors is a female patient aged 2-9 years who had a stem cell transplant for Fanconi anemia, so the T cells may come from the graft donor.

This clonotype came up many times. The germline gene is not matched at one end of the junction; a read error may be the cause. The gene calls are TRBV7-7 and TRBJ2-7; 7 bases line up with TRBD1. Germline V gives CDR1 SSHAT, CDR2 FNYEAQ (reference sequence). The CDR3 length is 13 residues. The CDR3 DNA is TGTGCTAGCAGCACAGACAGGGAAAACGAGCAGTACTTC. Translated, it gives CASSTDRENEQYF.

The table lists this clonotype with many counts. A read error may account for a junction end that differs from germline. The DNA of the CDR3 is TGCAGCGTTGTTAGTGGACAAGAGAGCCAGTACTTC. This gives the protein CSVVSGQESQYF. The chain employs TRBV29-1 and TRBJ2-5; possible D gene TRBD1, 5 bases. This CDR3 comprises 12 residues. Germline V gene data show CDR1 as SQVTM and CDR2 as ANQGSEA.

The chain has TRBV2 and TRBJ2-7; D is perhaps TRBD2 (7 bases). V was clipped by 7 bases and J by 0 bases, with 10 bases between them. The germline gives CDR1 SNHLY, CDR2 FYNNEI. This CDR3 has 13 amino acids. CDR3 in amino acids: CASNRDYSYEQYF. The CDR3 DNA reads TGTGCCAGCAACAGGGACTACTCCTACGAGCAGTACTTC.

This clonotype is classed as medium-sized. The chain recombines TRBV20-1 with TRBJ2-5; D is ambiguous. With 1 base removed from V and 0 bases from J, the gap between germline ends came to 6 bases. Per germline, CDR1 DFQATT and CDR2 SNEGSKA (reference sequence). The CDR3 runs to 13 residues. In DNA form, the CDR3 reads TGCAGTGCTAGAGGACTCGACCAAGAGACCCAGTACTTC. This codes for CSARGLDQETQYF.

The rearrangement uses TRBV20-1 and TRBJ2-7; 11 nucleotides match TRBD1. The germline CDR1 and CDR2 sequences are DFQATT and SNEGSKA (reference sequence). The CDR3 has 14 amino acids. V lost 3 bases to trimming and J lost 1 base; unmatched junction nucleotides: 2. CDR3 protein: CSARGQGGSYEQYF. The CDR3 nucleotides read TGCAGTGCTAGGGGACAGGGGGGGTCCTACGAGCAGTACTTC.

The chain is built from TRBV6-5 and TRBJ2-3; D uncertain. Germline-derived CDR1 and CDR2 are MNHEY and SVGAGI. The V gene lost 0 bases and the J gene lost 0 bases, with 13 bases spanning the gap. The CDR3 consists of 17 residues. The CDR3 DNA sequence: TGTGCCAGCAGTTACTCGATGTACAGTTCTAGCACAGATACGCAGTATTTT. Protein product: CASSYSMYSSSTDTQYF.

The chain combines TRBV15 with TRBJ2-7; D not certain. Germline CDR1 reads LNHNV; CDR2 reads YYDKDF (reference sequence). This CDR3 spans 13 amino acids. The V end was cut by 1 base, the J end by 3 bases, with 7 bases between. This chain's CDR3 is CATSRVPDYEQYF. CDR3 bases: TGTGCCACCAGCAGAGTACCCGACTACGAGCAGTACTTC.

There are many counts of this clonotype. This chain links TRBV7-2 with TRBJ2-3; D gene uncertain. Trimming stripped 3 bases from V and 2 bases from J, with 9 bases between. The CDR3 is 14 amino acids. Per germline, CDR1 SGHTA and CDR2 FQGNSA. CDR3 nucleotide sequence: TGTGCCAGCAGCTTCGTAGCCCTCACAGATACGCAGTATTTT. This codes for CASSFVALTDTQYF.

This clonotype was recorded at least ten times. The CDR3 loop is CASSQGNYGYTF. The CDR3 DNA reads as TGTGCCAGCAGCCAGGGGAACTATGGCTACACCTTC. The chain is built from TRBV25-1 and TRBJ1-2; TRBD1 is a possible D gene (6 bases). Germline V lookup: CDR1 MGHDK, CDR2 SYGVNS. Trimming shortened V by 6 bases and J by 2 bases, and 7 bases separated the two germline ends. CDR3 length: 12 residues.

This clonotype turned up a few times. This chain links TRBV27 with TRBJ2-3, with TRBD2 identical over 9 bases. Germline CDR1 reads MNHEY; CDR2 reads SMNVEV (reference sequence). V shed 2 bases, J shed 2 bases, and the junction held 8 bases outside the gene matches. This CDR3 spans 17 amino acids. The chain's CDR3 is CASSLGLAGRSTDTQYF. The CDR3 DNA follows: TGTGCCAGCAGTTTAGGGCTAGCGGGGCGGTCCACAGATACGCAGTATTTT.

This clonotype has ten or more counts. The V and J genes are TRBV7-2 and TRBJ2-1; 8 bases map to TRBD2. Trimming took 0 bases from V and 9 from J; bases not matched to a gene: 10. The CDR3 extends over 16 amino acids. CDR1 SGHTA and CDR2 FQGNSA come from the germline V gene. CDR3 loop: CASSLALGGGLGEQFF. As DNA, the CDR3 is TGTGCCAGCAGCTTAGCGCTGGGCGGGGGGTTAGGTGAGCAGTTCTTC.

This clonotype was seen at least ten times. With a much larger clone just one base away, this may be a read error. J is TRBJ1-1 and V is TRBV20-1; D is unclear. This CDR3 comprises 9 residues. Germline V gene data show CDR1 as DFQATT and CDR2 as SNEGSKA (reference sequence). CDR3 sequence: CSARAGSPF. The CDR3 DNA follows: TGCAGTGCTAGAGCTGGGAGCCCGTTT.

This clonotype was picked up many times. The chain uses TRBV7-2 and TRBJ1-3; D remains ambiguous. V dropped 3 bases and J dropped 4 bases, with 13 bases sitting between them. The CDR3 has 15 residues. CDR1 and CDR2 from the germline V gene are SGHTA and FQGNSA. CDR3: CASSFDGHLGNTIYF. The CDR3 coding sequence is TGTGCCAGCAGCTTTGACGGCCACCTCGGAAACACCATATATTTT. Supplemented by reference TRBV7-2 and TRBJ1-3, the full variable domain reads GAGVSQSPSNKVTEKGKDVELRCDPISGHTALYWYRQSLGQGLEFLIYFQGNSAPDKSGLPSDRFSAERTGGSVSTLTIQRTQQEDSAVYLCASSFDGHLGNTIYFGEGSWLTVV.